This T cell receptor (beta chain) originates from a study of identical twins. Study-wide results and limits: Researchers caution that invariant MAIT and iNKT cells could partly confound zero-insertion analyses.

This clonotype has more than one count but fewer than ten. The antigen is undetermined. TCRdb re-analysed the 5' RACE reads in MiXCR, keeping a single row per CDR3 protein. Of 400,000 to 600,000 distinct CDR3 sequences in the sample, about a fifth were seen once. Germline CDR1 ENHRY, CDR2 SYGVKD. The CDR3 has 17 amino acids. Trimming at V came to 2 bases and at J to 3 bases, leaving 8 bases not matched to a gene. This sample was shared with a second study, whose subject was yellow fever vaccine responses in identical twins. That work states: Reportedly, the T cell response mounted by twins to vaccine seemed partly convergent, partly personalized.

This clonotype originated in a woman aged 18-29 years in good health. The chain recombines TRBV10-3 with TRBJ2-7, with 12 bases matching TRBD2. Sample: CD4+ T cells sorted from blood. In DNA, the CDR3 is TGTGCCATCAGTGAGGGGATACCGGGACTAGCGGGCTACGAGCAGTACTTC. This translates into CAISEGIPGLAGYEQYF.